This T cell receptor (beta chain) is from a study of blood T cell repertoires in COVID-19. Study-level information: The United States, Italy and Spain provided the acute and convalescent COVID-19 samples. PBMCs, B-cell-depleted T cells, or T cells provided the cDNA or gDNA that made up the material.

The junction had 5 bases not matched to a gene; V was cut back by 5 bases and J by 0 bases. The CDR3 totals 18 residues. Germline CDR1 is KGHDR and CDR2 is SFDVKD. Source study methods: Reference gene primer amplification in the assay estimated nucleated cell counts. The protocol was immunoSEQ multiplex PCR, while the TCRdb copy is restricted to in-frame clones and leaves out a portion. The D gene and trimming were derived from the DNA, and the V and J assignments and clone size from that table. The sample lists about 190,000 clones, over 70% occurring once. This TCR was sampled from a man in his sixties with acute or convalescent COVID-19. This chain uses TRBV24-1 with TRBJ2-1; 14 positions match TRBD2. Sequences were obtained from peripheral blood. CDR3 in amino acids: CATSGGLAGAPSYNEQFF. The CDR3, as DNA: TGTGCCACCAGTGGGGGACTAGCGGGGGCACCCTCCTACAATGAGCAGTTCTTC.